This T cell receptor beta chain was documented in a study of long-term antiretroviral therapy in people with HIV. Whole-study context: First collections came about a decade before the 2015 immediate-ART recommendation.

Sequencing relied on immunoSEQ assay v3.0, run at survey level. Libraries were prepared by immunoSEQ multiplex PCR; TCRdb keeps only in-frame clonotypes and omits some of them. The table has 40,000 or so clones, around 83% seen once. Trimming cost V 6 bases and J 7 bases; bases outside gene matches: 8. Germline CDR1 SGHRS, CDR2 YFSETQ. The CDR3 has 14 residues. Each contributor possessed a minimum of one pre-ART and a minimum of two post-ART PBMC samples. Cryopreserved PBMC numbered roughly 0.85-10 million per sample before DNA extraction. The TCR sequence derives from a man between 18 and 29 years old with HIV. Sequenced here: unsorted PBMCs, sampled 1 year after starting antiretroviral therapy. This chain connects TRBV5-1 to TRBJ1-4; 8 bases are shared with TRBD1. CDR3 coding DNA: TGCGCCAGCACCCTGGGGACAGGTAGTGAAAAACTGTTTTTT. Translating it yields CASTLGTGSEKLFF.